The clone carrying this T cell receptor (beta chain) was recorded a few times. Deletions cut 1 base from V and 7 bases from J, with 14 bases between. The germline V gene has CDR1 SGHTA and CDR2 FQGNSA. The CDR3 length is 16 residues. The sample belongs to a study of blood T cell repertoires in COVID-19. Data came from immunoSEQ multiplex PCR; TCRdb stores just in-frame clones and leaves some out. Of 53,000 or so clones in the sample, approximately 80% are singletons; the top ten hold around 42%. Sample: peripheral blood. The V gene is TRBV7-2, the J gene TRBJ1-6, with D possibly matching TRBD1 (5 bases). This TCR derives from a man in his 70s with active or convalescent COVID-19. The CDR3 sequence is CASSLEGRSGNSPLHF. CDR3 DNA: TGTGCCAGCAGCTTAGAGGGGAGGAGTGGGAATTCACCCCTCCACTTT.